Listed below are T cell receptor beta chains from one sample, sequenced in a study of identical twins. TCRdb reprocessed the 5' RACE reads via MiXCR and lists one record per CDR3 protein. The repertoire holds around 490,000 distinct CDR3 sequences, with roughly 15% as singletons. These data were likewise used in another study, on yellow fever vaccine responses in identical twins.

Sequenced input: CD4+ T cells sorted from blood. These receptors were taken from a woman under 30 in good health. CDR3s include the opening cysteine and the closing phenylalanine or tryptophan. Each record gives: D gene, CDR3 length, clone size, V gene, J gene, CDR3 protein, CDR3 DNA. A D gene is named only where the DNA matches it firmly. Size is omitted from some rows. Given values are once, few, many or a class for expanded clones.

>TRBD1|16|NA|TRBV5-1|TRBJ1-1
CASSPKDRSLNTEAFF
TGCGCCAGCAGCCCTAAGGACAGGTCTTTGAACACTGAAGCTTTCTTT
>NA|16|few|TRBV5-1|TRBJ2-1
CASSSRDTSSYNEQFF
TGCGCCAGCAGCTCCCGGGACACTAGCTCCTACAATGAGCAGTTCTTC
>NA|17|few|TRBV6-1|TRBJ1-6
CASSMTSGSSYNSPLHF
TGTGCCAGCAGTATGACTTCGGGGAGCTCCTATAATTCACCCCTCCACTTT
>NA|16|NA|TRBV21-1|TRBJ2-3
CASSNGHGHCTDTQYF
TGTGCCAGCAGCAATGGTCACGGACATTGCACAGATACGCAGTATTTT
>TRBD1|15|NA|TRBV28|TRBJ2-1
CASSSRGQGSGEQFF
TGTGCCAGCAGTTCTAGAGGACAGGGGAGTGGTGAGCAGTTCTTC
>NA|14|many|TRBV10-3|TRBJ2-3
CAVTGTTDTDTQYF
TGTGCCGTCACCGGGACAACAGACACAGATACGCAGTATTTT
>TRBD2|14|few|TRBV5-6|TRBJ2-7
CASSWTSGAYEQYF
TGTGCCAGCAGCTGGACTAGCGGAGCCTACGAGCAGTACTTC
>NA|15|NA|TRBV7-3|TRBJ2-5
CASSKKVALGETQYF
TGTGCCAGCAGCAAAAAGGTGGCCCTGGGGGAGACCCAGTACTTC
>TRBD1|14|NA|TRBV29-1|TRBJ2-2
CSVGGTGPTGELFF
TGCAGCGTTGGGGGGACAGGACCCACCGGGGAGCTGTTTTTT
>NA|12|few|TRBV29-1|TRBJ2-7
CSVATVAYEQYF
TGCAGCGTTGCAACCGTAGCCTACGAGCAGTACTTC
>NA|13|NA|TRBV2|TRBJ2-2
CAVGGASTGELFF
TGTGCCGTTGGGGGGGCTAGCACCGGGGAGCTGTTTTTT
>TRBD1|14|NA|TRBV12-3/TRBV12-4|TRBJ1-1
CASVRQGVNTEAFF
TGTGCCAGTGTAAGACAGGGAGTGAACACTGAAGCTTTCTTT
>NA|15|few|TRBV20-1|TRBJ2-3
CSARDNWQSTDTQYF
TGCAGTGCTAGAGATAACTGGCAAAGCACAGATACGCAGTATTTT
>TRBD2|16|NA|TRBV5-1|TRBJ2-5
CASSPLAGGAQETQYF
TGCGCCAGCAGCCCACTAGCGGGAGGCGCCCAAGAGACCCAGTACTTC
>TRBD2|15|few|TRBV6-1|TRBJ2-5
CASSHRGGAKETQYF
TGTGCCAGCAGTCATCGCGGGGGGGCTAAGGAGACCCAGTACTTC
>TRBD1|13|many|TRBV10-3|TRBJ1-4
CAMGQGAGEKLFF
TGTGCCATGGGACAGGGGGCAGGAGAAAAACTGTTTTTT